Given below is one T cell receptor beta chain in context. This CDR3 comprises 15 residues. Germline V gene sequence: CDR1 SGDLS, CDR2 YYNGEE. The junction had 4 bases not matched to a gene; V was cut back by 3 bases and J by 3 bases. Method: immunoSEQ multiplex PCR; TCRdb's copy keeps in-frame clones and lacks some. The sample records under 250,000 clones, 80% to 90% being singletons. The data belong to a study of blood T cell repertoires in COVID-19. The chain is built from TRBV9 and TRBJ2-3, with 10 bases that match TRBD1. The sample comprised PBMCs or T cells enriched from blood (not recorded which). This TCR derives from a woman between 35 and 50 years old who had been exposed to COVID-19. The CDR3, as DNA: TGTGCCAGCAGCGCGACAGGGGGCGATACAGATACGCAGTATTTT. This sequence encodes CASSATGGDTDTQYF.